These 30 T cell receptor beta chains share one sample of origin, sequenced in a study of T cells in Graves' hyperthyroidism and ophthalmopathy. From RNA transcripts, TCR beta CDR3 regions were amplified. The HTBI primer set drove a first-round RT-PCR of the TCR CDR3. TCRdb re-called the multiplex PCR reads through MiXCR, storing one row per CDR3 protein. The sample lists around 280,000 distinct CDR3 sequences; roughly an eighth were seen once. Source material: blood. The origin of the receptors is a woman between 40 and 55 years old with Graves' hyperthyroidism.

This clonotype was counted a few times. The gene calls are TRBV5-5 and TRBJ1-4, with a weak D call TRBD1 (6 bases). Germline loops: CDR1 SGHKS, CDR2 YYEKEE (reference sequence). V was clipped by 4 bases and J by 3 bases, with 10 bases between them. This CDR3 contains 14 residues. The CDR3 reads CASSQGGSNEKLFF. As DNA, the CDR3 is TGTGCCAGCAGCCAAGGGGGGTCTAATGAAAAACTGTTTTTT.

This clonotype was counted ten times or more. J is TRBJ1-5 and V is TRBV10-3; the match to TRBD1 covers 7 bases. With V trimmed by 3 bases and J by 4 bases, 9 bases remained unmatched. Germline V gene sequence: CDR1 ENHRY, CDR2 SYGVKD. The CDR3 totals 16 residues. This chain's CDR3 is CAISDPGTEVNQPQHF. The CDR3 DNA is TGTGCCATCAGTGACCCCGGGACAGAGGTTAATCAGCCCCAGCATTTT.

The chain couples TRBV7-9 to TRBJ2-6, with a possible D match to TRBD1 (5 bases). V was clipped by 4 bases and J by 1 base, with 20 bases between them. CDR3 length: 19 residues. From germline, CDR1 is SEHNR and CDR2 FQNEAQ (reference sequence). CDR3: CASSSGAETRMSGANVLTF. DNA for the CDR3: TGTGCCAGCAGCTCTGGGGCCGAGACAAGAATGTCTGGGGCCAACGTCCTGACTTTC.

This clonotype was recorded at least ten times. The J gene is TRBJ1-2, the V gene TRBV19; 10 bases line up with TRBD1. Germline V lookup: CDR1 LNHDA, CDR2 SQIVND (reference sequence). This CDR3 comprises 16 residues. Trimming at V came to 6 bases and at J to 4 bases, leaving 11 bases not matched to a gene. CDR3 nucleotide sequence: TGTGCCAGTAGAACACCGGGACAGGGGAAGTCCTATGGCTACACCTTC. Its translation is CASRTPGQGKSYGYTF.

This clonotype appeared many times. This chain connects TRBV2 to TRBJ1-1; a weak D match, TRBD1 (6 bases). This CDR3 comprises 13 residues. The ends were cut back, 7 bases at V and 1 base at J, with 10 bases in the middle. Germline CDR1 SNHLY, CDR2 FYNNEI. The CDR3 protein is CASISDRNTEAFF. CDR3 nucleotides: TGTGCCAGCATCTCGGACAGGAACACTGAAGCTTTCTTT.

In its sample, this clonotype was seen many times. The CDR3 sequence is CASRQEGVSGSPLHF. The CDR3 bases are TGTGCCAGCAGGCAAGAGGGCGTTTCGGGGTCACCCCTCCACTTT. The V and J genes are TRBV6-1 and TRBJ1-6, with no clear D. V was shortened by 6 bases and J by 10 bases, with 19 bases between the two germline ends. The V gene's germline CDR1 is MNHNS and CDR2 SASEGT. The CDR3 has 15 residues.

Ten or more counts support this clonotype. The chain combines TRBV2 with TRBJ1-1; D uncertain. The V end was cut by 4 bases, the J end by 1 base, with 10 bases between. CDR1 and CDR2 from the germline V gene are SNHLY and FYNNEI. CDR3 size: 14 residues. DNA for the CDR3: TGTGCCAGCAGTGCAAGAGTCAAGAACACTGAAGCTTTCTTT. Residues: CASSARVKNTEAFF.

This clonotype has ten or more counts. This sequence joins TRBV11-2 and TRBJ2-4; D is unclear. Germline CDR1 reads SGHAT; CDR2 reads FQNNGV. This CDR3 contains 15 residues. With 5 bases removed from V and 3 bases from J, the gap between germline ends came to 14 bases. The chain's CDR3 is CASSPSTALKNIQYF. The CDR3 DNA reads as TGTGCCAGCAGCCCATCGACGGCCCTCAAAAACATTCAGTACTTC. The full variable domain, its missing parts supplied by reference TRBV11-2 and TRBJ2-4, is EAGVAQSPRYKIIEKRQSVAFWCNPISGHATLYWYQQILGQGPKLLIQFQNNGVVDDSQLPKDRFSAERLKGVDSTLKIQPAKLEDSAVYLCASSPSTALKNIQYFGAGTRLSVL.

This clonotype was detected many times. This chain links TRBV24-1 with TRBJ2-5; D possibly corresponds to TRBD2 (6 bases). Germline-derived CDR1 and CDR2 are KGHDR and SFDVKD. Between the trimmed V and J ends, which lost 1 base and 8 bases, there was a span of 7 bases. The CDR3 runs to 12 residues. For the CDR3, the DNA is TGTGCCACCAGTGATTTCGGGGGAACCCAGTACTTC. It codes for CATSDFGGTQYF.

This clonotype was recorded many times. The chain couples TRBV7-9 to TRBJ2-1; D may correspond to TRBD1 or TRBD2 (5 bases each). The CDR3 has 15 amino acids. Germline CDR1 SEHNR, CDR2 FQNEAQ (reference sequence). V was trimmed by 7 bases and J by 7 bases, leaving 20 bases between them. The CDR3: CASTKGASRENEQFF. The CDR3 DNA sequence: TGTGCCAGCACCAAAGGGGCTAGCAGAGAGAATGAGCAGTTCTTC.

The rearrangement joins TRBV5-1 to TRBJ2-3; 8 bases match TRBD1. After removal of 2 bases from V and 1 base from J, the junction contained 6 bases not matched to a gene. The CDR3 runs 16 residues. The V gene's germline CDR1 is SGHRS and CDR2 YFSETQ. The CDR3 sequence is CASSFSQGAGTDTQYF. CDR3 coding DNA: TGCGCCAGCAGCTTCTCTCAGGGGGCCGGCACAGATACGCAGTATTTT.

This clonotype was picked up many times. DNA of the CDR3: TGCAGTGCTAGTGGGATAGTCGCCGGATCAACCTACGAGCAGTACTTC. Encoded protein: CSASGIVAGSTYEQYF. The rearrangement joins TRBV20-1 to TRBJ2-7, with unresolved D. V was cut by 3 bases and J by 2 bases, with 20 bases left in between. CDR1 DFQATT and CDR2 SNEGSKA come from the germline V gene (reference sequence). The CDR3 length is 16 residues.

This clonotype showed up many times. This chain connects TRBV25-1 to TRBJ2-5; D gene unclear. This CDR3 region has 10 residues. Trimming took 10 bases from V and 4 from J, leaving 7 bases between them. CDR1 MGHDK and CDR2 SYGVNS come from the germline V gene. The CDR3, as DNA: TGTGCCACCTACCTAGAGACCCAGTACTTC. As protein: CATYLETQYF.

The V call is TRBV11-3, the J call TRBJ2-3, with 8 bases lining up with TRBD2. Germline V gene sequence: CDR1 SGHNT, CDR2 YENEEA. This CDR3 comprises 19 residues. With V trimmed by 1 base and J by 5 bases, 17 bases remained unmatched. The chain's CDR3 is CASSLGRSGVSGSKDTQYF. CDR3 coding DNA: TGTGCCAGCAGCTTAGGGCGATCGGGGGTGAGCGGGAGTAAAGATACGCAGTATTTT.

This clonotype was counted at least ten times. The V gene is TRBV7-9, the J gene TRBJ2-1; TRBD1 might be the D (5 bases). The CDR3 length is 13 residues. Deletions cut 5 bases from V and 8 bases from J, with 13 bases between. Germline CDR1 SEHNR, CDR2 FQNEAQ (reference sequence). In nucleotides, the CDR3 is TGTGCCAGCAGCACCAGGGTAGGGGATGAGCAGTTCTTC. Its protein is CASSTRVGDEQFF.

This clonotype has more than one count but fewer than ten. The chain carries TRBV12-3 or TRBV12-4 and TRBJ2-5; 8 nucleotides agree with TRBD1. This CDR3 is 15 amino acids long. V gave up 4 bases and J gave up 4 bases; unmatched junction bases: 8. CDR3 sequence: CASSSPGQGIETQYF. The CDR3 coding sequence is TGTGCCAGCAGTTCCCCCGGACAGGGAATAGAGACCCAGTACTTC.

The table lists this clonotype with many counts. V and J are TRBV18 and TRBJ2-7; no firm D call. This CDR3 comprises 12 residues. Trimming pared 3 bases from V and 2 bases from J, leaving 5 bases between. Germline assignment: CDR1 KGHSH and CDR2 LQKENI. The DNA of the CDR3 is TGTGCCAGCTCACCCAACACCTACGAGCAGTACTTC. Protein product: CASSPNTYEQYF.

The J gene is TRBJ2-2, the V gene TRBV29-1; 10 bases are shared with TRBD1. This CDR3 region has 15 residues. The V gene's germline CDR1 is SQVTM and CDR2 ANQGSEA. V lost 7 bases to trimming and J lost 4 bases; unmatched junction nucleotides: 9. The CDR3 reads CSAKTTGGATGELFF. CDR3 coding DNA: TGCAGCGCCAAAACGACAGGGGGCGCCACCGGGGAGCTGTTTTTT.

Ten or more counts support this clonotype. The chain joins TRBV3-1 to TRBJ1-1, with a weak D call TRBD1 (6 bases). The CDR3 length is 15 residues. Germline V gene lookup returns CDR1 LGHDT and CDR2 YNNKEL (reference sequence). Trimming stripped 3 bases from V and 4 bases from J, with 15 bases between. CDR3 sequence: CASSQGGGDGTEAFF. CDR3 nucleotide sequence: TGTGCCAGCAGCCAGGGGGGCGGTGATGGCACTGAAGCTTTCTTT. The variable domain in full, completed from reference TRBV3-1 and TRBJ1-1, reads DTAVSQTPKYLVTQMGNDKSIKCEQNLGHDTMYWYKQDSKKFLKIMFSYNNKELIINETVPNRFSPKSPDKAHLNLHINSLELGDSAVYFCASSQGGGDGTEAFFGQGTRLTVV.

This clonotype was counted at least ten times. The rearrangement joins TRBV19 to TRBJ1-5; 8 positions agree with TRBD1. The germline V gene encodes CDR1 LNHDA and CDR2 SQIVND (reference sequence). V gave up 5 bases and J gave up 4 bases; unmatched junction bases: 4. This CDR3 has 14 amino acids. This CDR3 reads CASSFRQGNQPQHF. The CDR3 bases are TGTGCCAGTAGTTTCCGACAGGGGAATCAGCCCCAGCATTTT.

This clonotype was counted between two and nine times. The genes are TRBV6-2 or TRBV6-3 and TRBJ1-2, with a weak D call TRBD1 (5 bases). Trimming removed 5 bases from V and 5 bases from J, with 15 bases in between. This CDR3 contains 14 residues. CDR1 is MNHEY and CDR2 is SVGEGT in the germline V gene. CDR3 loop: CASSPRGSSYGYTF. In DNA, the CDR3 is TGTGCCAGCAGTCCCCGGGGGTCCAGTTATGGCTACACCTTC.

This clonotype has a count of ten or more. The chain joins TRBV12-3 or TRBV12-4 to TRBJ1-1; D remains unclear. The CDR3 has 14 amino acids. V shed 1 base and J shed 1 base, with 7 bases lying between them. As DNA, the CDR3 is TGTGCCAGCAGTTTAGGGGAAGCGAACACTGAAGCTTTCTTT. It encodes CASSLGEANTEAFF.

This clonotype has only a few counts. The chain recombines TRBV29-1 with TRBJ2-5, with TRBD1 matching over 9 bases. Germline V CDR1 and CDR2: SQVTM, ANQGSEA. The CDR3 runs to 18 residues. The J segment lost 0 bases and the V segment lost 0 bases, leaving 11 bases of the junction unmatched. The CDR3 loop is CSVEDLGDRARYQETQYF. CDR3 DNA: TGCAGCGTTGAAGATTTGGGGGACAGGGCGAGGTACCAAGAGACCCAGTACTTC.

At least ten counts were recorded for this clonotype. The CDR3 coding sequence is TGTGCCAGCGCAGGGAACACTGAAGCTTTCTTT. Residues: CASAGNTEAFF. V and J are TRBV2 and TRBJ1-1; D unclear. This CDR3 comprises 11 residues. V was clipped by 8 bases and J by 1 base, with 5 bases between them. Germline V gene sequence: CDR1 SNHLY, CDR2 FYNNEI.

CDR3 loop: CASSRGSGYTF. The CDR3 DNA is TGTGCCAGCAGCCGGGGTTCTGGCTACACCTTC. The chain is built from TRBV6-1 and TRBJ1-2; D is uncertain. Per the germline V gene, CDR1 is MNHNS and CDR2 is SASEGT. The V end was cut by 6 bases, the J end by 7 bases, with 9 bases between. The CDR3 spans 11 residues.

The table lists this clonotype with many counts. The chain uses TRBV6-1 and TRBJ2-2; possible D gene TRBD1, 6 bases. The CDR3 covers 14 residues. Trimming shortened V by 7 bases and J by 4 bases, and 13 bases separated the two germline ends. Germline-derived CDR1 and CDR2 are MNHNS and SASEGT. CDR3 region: CASTRGGVTGELFF. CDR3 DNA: TGTGCCAGCACCAGAGGGGGAGTCACCGGGGAGCTGTTTTTT.

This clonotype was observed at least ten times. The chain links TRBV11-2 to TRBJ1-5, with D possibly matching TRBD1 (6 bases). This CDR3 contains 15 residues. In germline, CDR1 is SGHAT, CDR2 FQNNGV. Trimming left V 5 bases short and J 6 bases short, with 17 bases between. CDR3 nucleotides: TGTGCCAGCAGCGAACGTACAGGGCTTGGTCAGCCCCAGCATTTT. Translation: CASSERTGLGQPQHF.

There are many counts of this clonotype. CDR3 bases: TGTGCCACCAGCAGAGATCAGGAGGGGAGTGAGCAGTTCTTC. Its protein product is CATSRDQEGSEQFF. V usage is TRBV15 and J usage is TRBJ2-1; D is possibly TRBD2 (6 bases). Trimming took off 0 bases at V and 9 bases at J, with 12 bases between the two ends. Germline CDR1 and CDR2: LNHNV and YYDKDF (reference sequence). The CDR3 has 14 residues.

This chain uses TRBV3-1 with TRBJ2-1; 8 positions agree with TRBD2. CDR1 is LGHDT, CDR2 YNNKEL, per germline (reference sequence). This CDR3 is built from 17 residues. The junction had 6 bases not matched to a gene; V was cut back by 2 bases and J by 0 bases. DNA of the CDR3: TGTGCCAGCAGCCAACGGGATAGCGGGACCTCCTACAATGAGCAGTTCTTC. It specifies CASSQRDSGTSYNEQFF.

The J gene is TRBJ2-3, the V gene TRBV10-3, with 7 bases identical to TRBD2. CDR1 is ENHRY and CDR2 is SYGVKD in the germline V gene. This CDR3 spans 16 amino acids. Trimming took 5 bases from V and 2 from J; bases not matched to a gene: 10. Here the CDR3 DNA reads TGTGCCATCAGTTCCTCGGCGGGAGTTACCACAGATACGCAGTATTTT. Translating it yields CAISSSAGVTTDTQYF.